The text below deals with one T cell receptor beta chain. What it binds is not known. The source of the sample is a study of PD-L1 blockade in urothelial cancer. Study information: Patients commenced atezolizumab at some point between 2014 and 2015, and it was given at 1,200 mg intravenously every 3 weeks. Once treatment had started, blood was analyzed at 3 weeks (second dose) and again at 6 weeks. Findings and caveats of the study: Patients with durable benefit had greater blood expansion of tumor-associated TCR clones 3 weeks into treatment.

The CDR3 has 14 residues. Germline V gene lookup returns CDR1 MGHRA and CDR2 YSYEKL. Trimming took 1 base from V and 4 from J, leaving 7 bases between them. TCRdb's copy holds only in-frame clones and misses some; the assay was immunoSEQ multiplex PCR. The repertoire holds tens of thousands of clones, with roughly 84% as singletons. V is TRBV4-1 and J is TRBJ2-2; D not certain. Sequencing used PBMCs, obtained around atezolizumab (anti-PD-L1) treatment. The receptor's source is a man between 35 and 55 years old with urothelial cancer. The CDR3 DNA is TGCGCCAGCAGCCAAGGGGCAGTCACCGGGGAGCTGTTTTTT. Its translation is CASSQGAVTGELFF.